What follows describes a single T cell receptor (beta chain). Its target is unknown. Sequencing was performed with immunoSEQ multiplex PCR; in TCRdb, only in-frame clones are kept and a portion is missing. This sample yields roughly 43,000 clones, of which more than 85% are seen a single time; over 2% belongs to the top ten. The data belong to a study of cytomegalovirus exposure and HLA in healthy donors. Broader study findings: Cytomegalovirus association was assigned to 170 or so TCR beta chains.

The clonotype comes from a woman under 30 in good health and CMV-seronegative. The sample taken for sequencing was PBMCs.

The CDR3 sequence: CASSERTGGYSPLHF. The CDR3 nucleotides are TGCGCCAGCAGTGAGCGAACAGGGGGCTATTCACCCCTCCACTTT. The rearrangement uses TRBV10-2 and TRBJ1-6; 9 bases agree with TRBD1. The CDR3 covers 15 residues. J lost 8 bases, V lost 2 bases, and 4 bases had no gene match. Per the germline V gene, CDR1 is WSHSY and CDR2 is SAAADI.